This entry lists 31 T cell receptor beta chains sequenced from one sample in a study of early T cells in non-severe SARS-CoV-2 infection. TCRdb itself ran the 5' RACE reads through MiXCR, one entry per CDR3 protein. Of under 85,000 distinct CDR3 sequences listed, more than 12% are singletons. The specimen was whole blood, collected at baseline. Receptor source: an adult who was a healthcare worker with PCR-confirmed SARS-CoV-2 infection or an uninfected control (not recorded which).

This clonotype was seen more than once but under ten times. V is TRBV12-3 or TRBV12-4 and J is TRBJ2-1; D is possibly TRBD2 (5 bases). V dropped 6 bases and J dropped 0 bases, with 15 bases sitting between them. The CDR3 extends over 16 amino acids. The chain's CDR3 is CASRAKAASSYNEQFF. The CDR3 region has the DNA TGTGCCAGCAGAGCTAAAGCGGCAAGCTCCTACAATGAGCAGTTCTTC.

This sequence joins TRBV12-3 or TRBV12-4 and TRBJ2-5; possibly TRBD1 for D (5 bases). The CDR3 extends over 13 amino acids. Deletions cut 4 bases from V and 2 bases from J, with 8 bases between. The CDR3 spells CASSSQGQETQYF. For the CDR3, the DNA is TGTGCCAGCAGTTCCCAGGGACAAGAGACCCAGTACTTC.

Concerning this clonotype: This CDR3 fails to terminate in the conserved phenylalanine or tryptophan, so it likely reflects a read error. In DNA, the CDR3 is TGCGGTGCTCGGGACTTCGCCGGGGAGCTGTTTCTT. It specifies CGARDFAGELFL. V usage is TRBV20-1 and J usage is TRBJ2-2; TRBD2 is a possible D gene (6 bases). In germline, CDR1 is DFQATT, CDR2 SNEGSKA (reference sequence). CDR3 size: 12 residues.

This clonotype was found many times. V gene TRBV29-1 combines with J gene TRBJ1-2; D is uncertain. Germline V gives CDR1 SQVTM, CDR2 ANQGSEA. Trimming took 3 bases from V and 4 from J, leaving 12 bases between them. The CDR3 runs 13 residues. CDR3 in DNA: TGCAGCGTTGAGGCCTTTCTTGGCTATGGCTACACCTTC. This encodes CSVEAFLGYGYTF. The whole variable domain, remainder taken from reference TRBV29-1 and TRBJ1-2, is SAVISQKPSRDICQRGTSLTIQCQVDSQVTMMFWYRQQPGQSLTLIATANQGSEATYESGFVIDKFPISRPNLTFSTLTVSNMSPEDSSIYLCSVEAFLGYGYTFGSGTRLTVV.

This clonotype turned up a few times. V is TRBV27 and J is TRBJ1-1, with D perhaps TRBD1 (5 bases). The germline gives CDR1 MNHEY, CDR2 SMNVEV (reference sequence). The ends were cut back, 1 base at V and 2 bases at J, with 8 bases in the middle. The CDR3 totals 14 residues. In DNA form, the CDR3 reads TGTGCCAGCAGTTTATTAAGGGGCAACACTGAAGCTTTCTTT. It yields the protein CASSLLRGNTEAFF.

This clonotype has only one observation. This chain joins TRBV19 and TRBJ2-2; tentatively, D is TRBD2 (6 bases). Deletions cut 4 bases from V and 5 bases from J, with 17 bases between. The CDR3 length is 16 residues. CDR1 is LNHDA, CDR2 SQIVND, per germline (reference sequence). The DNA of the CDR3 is TGTGCCAGTAGTACGCCGCTTCGGGGGATAACCGGGGAGCTGTTTTTT. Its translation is CASSTPLRGITGELFF.

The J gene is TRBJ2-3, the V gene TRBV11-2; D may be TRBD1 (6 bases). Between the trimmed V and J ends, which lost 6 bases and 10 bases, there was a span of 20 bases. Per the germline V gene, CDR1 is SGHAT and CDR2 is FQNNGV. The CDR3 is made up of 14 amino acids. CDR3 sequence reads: CASRLGGPPSAQYF. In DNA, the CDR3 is TGTGCCAGCAGGCTAGGGGGACCCCCTTCGGCGCAGTATTTT.

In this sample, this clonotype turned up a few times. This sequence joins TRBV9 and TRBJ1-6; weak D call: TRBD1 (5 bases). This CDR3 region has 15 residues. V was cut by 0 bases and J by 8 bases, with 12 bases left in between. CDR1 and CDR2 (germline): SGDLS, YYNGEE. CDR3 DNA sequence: TGTGCCAGCAGCGTAGCCGGGGCTAGCGATTCACCCCTCCACTTT. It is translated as CASSVAGASDSPLHF.

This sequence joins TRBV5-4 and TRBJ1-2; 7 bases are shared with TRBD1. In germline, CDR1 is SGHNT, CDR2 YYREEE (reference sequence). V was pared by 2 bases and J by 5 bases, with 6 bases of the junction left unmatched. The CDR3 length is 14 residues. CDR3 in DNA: TGTGCCAGCAGCTTTGGGTCAGGGGGTTATGGCTACACCTTC. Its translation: CASSFGSGGYGYTF.

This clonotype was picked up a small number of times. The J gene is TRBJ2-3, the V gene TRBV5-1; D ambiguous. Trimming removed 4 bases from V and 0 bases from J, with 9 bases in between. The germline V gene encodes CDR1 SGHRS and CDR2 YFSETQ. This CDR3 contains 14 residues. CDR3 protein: CASSLTPSTDTQYF. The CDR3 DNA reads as TGCGCCAGCAGCCTAACCCCTAGCACAGATACGCAGTATTTT. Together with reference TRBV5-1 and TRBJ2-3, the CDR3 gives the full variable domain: KAGVTQTPRYLIKTRGQQVTLSCSPISGHRSVSWYQQTPGQGLQFLFEYFSETQRNKGNFPGRFSGRQFSNSRSEMNVSTLELGDSALYLCASSLTPSTDTQYFGPGTRLTVL.

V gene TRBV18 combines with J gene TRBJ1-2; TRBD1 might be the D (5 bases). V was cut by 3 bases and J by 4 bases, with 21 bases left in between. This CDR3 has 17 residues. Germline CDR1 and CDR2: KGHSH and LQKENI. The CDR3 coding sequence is TGTGCCAGCTCACCGCCAAGTTCCCCGATGGGGGGCTATGGCTACACCTTC. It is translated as CASSPPSSPMGGYGYTF.

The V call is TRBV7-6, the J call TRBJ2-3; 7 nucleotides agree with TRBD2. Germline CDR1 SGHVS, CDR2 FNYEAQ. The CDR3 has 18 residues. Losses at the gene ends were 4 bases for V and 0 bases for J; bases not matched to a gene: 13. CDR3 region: CASSWSRGSRTSTDTQYF. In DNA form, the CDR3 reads TGTGCCAGCAGCTGGAGTCGCGGGAGCAGGACTAGCACAGATACGCAGTATTTT.

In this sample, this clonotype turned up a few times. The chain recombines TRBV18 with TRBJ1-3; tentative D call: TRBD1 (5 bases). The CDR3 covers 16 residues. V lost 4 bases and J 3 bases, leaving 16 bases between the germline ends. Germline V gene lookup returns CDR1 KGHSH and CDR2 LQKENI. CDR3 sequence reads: CASSQSVQGRGNTIYF. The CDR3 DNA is TGTGCCAGCTCACAATCCGTCCAGGGTCGTGGAAACACCATATATTTT.

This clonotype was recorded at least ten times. The CDR3 loop reads CASSLRDSYTEQYF. The CDR3 DNA is TGTGCCAGCAGTCTCCGGGACAGCTACACTGAGCAGTACTTC. The V gene is TRBV28, the J gene TRBJ2-7, with 7 nucleotides matching TRBD1. The CDR3 contains 14 residues. Germline V lookup: CDR1 MDHEN, CDR2 SYDVKM. J gave up 7 bases and V 5 bases, and 11 bases lay outside the gene matches. Filled out from reference TRBV28 and TRBJ2-7, the complete variable domain reads DVKVTQSSRYLVKRTGEKVFLECVQDMDHENMFWYRQDPGLGLRLIYFSYDVKMKEKGDIPEGYSVSREKKERFSLILESASTNQTSMYLCASSLRDSYTEQYFGPGTRLTVT.

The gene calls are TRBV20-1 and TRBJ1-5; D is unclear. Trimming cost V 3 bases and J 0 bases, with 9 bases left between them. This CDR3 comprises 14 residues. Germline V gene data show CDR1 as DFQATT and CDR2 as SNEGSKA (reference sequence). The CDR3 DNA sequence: TGCAGTGCTAGGCGGACTTATAGCAATCAGCCCCAGCATTTT. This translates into CSARRTYSNQPQHF.

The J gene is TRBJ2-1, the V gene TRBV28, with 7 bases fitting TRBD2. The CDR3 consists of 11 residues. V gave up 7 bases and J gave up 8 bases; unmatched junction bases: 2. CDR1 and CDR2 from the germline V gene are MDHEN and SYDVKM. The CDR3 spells CASTRGDEQFF. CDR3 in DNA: TGTGCCAGCACTCGGGGGGATGAGCAGTTCTTC.

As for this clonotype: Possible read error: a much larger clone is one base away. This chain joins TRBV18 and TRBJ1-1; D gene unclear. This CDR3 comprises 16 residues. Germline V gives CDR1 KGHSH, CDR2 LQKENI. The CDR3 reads CVSSPRGWEANTEAFF. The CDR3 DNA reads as TGTGTCAGCTCACCCCGAGGGTGGGAGGCGAACACTGAAGCTTTCTTT.

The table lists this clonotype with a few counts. The CDR3 protein is CASTNPTAITYEQYF. The CDR3 region has the DNA TGTGCCAGCACCAACCCTACAGCTATTACCTACGAGCAGTACTTC. This chain links TRBV28 with TRBJ2-7; no clear D gene. The CDR3 is 15 amino acids. The V gene's germline CDR1 is MDHEN and CDR2 SYDVKM. The V gene lost 7 bases and the J gene lost 2 bases, with 18 bases spanning the gap.

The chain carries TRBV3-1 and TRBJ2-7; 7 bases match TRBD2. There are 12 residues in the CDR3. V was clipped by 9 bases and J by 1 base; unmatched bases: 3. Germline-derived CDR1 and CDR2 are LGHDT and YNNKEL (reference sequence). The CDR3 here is CASNGGSYEQYF. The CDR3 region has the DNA TGTGCCAGTAACGGGGGGTCCTACGAGCAGTACTTC.

The CDR3 DNA reads TGTGCCAGCAGCTACTGGGGGGAAGAGACCCAGTACTTC. It encodes CASSYWGEETQYF. The V gene is TRBV7-9, the J gene TRBJ2-5, with a weak D call TRBD2 (6 bases). Germline V lookup: CDR1 SEHNR, CDR2 FQNEAQ (reference sequence). V dropped 4 bases and J dropped 3 bases, with 9 bases sitting between them. CDR3 length equals 13 residues.

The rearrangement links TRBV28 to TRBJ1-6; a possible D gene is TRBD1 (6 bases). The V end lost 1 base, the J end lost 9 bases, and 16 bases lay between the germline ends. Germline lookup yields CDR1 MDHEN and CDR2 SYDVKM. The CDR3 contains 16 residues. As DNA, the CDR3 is TGTGCCAGCAGTTTATTGGGCAGGGGAACGCCTTCACCCCTCCACTTT. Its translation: CASSLLGRGTPSPLHF. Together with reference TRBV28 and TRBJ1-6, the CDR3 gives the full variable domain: DVKVTQSSRYLVKRTGEKVFLECVQDMDHENMFWYRQDPGLGLRLIYFSYDVKMKEKGDIPEGYSVSREKKERFSLILESASTNQTSMYLCASSLLGRGTPSPLHFGNGTRLTVT.

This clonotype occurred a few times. The CDR3 coding sequence is TGTGCCAGCTCACGTTGGGAGTACTACGAGCAGTACTTC. Its translation is CASSRWEYYEQYF. The chain recombines TRBV18 with TRBJ2-7, with a weak D call TRBD2 (5 bases). V lost 4 bases, J lost 3 bases, and 10 bases lay in between. This CDR3 contains 13 residues. Germline V gene lookup returns CDR1 KGHSH and CDR2 LQKENI.

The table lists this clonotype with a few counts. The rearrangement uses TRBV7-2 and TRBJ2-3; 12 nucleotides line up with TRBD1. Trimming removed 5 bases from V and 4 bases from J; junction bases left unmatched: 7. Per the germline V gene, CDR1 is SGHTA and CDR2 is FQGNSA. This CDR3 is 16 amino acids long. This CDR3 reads CASSRGDRGLSDTQYF. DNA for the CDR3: TGTGCCAGCAGCCGAGGGGACAGGGGGCTGTCAGATACGCAGTATTTT.

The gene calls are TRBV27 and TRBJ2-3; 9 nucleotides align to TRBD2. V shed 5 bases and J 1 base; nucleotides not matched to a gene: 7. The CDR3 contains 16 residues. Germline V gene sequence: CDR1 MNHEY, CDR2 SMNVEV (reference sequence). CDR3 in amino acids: CASSQGLAARTDTQYF. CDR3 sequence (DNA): TGTGCCAGCAGTCAGGGACTAGCAGCACGCACAGATACGCAGTATTTT.

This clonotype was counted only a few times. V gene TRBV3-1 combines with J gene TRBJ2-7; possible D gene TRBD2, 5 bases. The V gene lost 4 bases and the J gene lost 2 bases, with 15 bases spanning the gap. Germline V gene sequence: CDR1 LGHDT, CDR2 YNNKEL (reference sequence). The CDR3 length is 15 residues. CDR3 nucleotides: TGTGCCAGCAGCCGACCCATCTCCGGGGCCTACGAGCAGTACTTC. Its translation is CASSRPISGAYEQYF.

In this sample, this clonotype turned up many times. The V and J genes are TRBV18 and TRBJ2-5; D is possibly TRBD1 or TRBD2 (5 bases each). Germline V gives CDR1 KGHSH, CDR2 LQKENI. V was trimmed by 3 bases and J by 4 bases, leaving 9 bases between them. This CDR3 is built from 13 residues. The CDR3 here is CASSPGRGETQYF. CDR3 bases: TGTGCCAGCTCACCGGGACGAGGAGAGACCCAGTACTTC.

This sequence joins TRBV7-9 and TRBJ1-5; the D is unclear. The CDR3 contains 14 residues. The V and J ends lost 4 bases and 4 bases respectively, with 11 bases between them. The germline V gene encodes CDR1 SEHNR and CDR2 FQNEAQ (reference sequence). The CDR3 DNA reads TGTGCCAGCAGCTCCCCGGGCCTAAATCAGCCCCAGCATTTT. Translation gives CASSSPGLNQPQHF.

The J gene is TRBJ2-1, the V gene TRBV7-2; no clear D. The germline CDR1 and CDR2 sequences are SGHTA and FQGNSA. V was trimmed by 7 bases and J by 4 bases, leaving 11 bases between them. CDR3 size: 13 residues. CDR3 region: CASNVWLYNEQFF. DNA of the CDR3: TGTGCCAGCAATGTGTGGCTTTACAATGAGCAGTTCTTC.

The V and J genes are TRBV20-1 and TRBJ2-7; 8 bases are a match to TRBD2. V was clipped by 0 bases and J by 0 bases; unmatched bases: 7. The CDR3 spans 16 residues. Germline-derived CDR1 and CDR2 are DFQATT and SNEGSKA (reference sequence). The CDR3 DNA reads TGCAGTGCTAGAGATCGGACGGGAGGGAGCTCCTACGAGCAGTACTTC. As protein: CSARDRTGGSSYEQYF.

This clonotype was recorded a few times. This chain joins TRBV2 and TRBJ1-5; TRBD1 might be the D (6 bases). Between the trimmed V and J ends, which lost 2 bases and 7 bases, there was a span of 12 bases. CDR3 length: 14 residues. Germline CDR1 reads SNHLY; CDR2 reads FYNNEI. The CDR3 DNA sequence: TGTGCCAGCAGTGAAAACAGGGTCAGACAGCCCCAGCATTTT. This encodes CASSENRVRQPQHF.

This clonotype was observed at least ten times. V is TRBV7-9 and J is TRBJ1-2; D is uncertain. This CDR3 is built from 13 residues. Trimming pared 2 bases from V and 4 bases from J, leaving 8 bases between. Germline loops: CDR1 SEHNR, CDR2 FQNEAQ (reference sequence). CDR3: CASSLMGGYGYTF. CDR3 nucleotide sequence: TGTGCCAGCAGCTTAATGGGCGGCTATGGCTACACCTTC.